Below are 22 T cell receptor beta chains sequenced from a single sample in a study of T cells after yellow fever vaccination. TCRdb reanalysed the 5' RACE reads using MiXCR and keeps one entry per CDR3 protein. Among hundreds of thousands of distinct CDR3 sequences listed, approximately 3.8% were seen once. Here the sequenced sample was PBMCs, taken on the day of the yellow fever booster vaccination. The receptor set was obtained from a man between 18 and 35 years old who received the YFV17D yellow fever vaccine.

In its sample, this clonotype was seen many times. The chain uses TRBV20-1 and TRBJ2-4; no definite D call. Germline CDR1 DFQATT, CDR2 SNEGSKA (reference sequence). V shed 0 bases and J shed 0 bases, with 6 bases lying between them. The CDR3 consists of 14 residues. The CDR3 sequence: CSARDQLAKNIQYF. The DNA for the CDR3 is TGCAGTGCTAGAGATCAATTAGCCAAAAACATTCAGTACTTC.

The gene calls are TRBV9 and TRBJ1-3; no definite D call. Deletions cut 0 bases from V and 4 bases from J, with 5 bases between. Germline CDR1 is SGDLS and CDR2 is YYNGEE. The CDR3 contains 13 residues. The chain's CDR3 is CASSVDNGNTIYF. DNA for the CDR3: TGTGCCAGCAGCGTAGACAACGGAAACACCATATATTTT.

This clonotype came up many times. Here the CDR3 DNA reads TGTGCCACCAGCAGAGATCCGGGCGAGACCCAGTACTTC. As protein: CATSRDPGETQYF. The chain links TRBV15 to TRBJ2-5; D is unresolved. The germline V gene has CDR1 LNHNV and CDR2 YYDKDF (reference sequence). The CDR3 is made up of 13 amino acids. The ends were cut back, 0 bases at V and 5 bases at J, with 7 bases in the middle.

This clonotype has only a few counts. This chain uses TRBV7-3 with TRBJ2-5; D perhaps matches TRBD2 (6 bases). With 8 bases removed from V and 4 bases from J, the gap between germline ends came to 17 bases. Germline assignment: CDR1 SGHTA and CDR2 FQGTGA. The CDR3 contains 14 residues. The CDR3: CASSNGRGRETQYF. The CDR3 nucleotides read TGTGCCAGCTCCAACGGACGGGGGAGAGAGACCCAGTACTTC.

This clonotype was found a few times. At one end, the junction sequence differs from germline, possibly due to a read error. The chain employs TRBV9 and TRBJ2-7, with 9 bases lining up with TRBD2. Germline CDR1 SGDLS, CDR2 YYNGEE. CDR3 size: 15 residues. CDR3 sequence (DNA): TGTGCCAGCAGCGTAGCAGGCGGGGGGGCCCACGAGAAGTACTTC. Its translation is CASSVAGGGAHEKYF.

This clonotype was counted many times. The gene calls are TRBV28 and TRBJ2-1; no clear D gene. The ends were cut back, 3 bases at V and 9 bases at J, with 3 bases in the middle. CDR1 and CDR2 from the germline V gene are MDHEN and SYDVKM. The CDR3 loop spans 10 amino acids. The CDR3: CASSFGEQFF. DNA of the CDR3: TGTGCCAGCAGTTTTGGTGAGCAGTTCTTC. The whole variable domain, remainder taken from reference TRBV28 and TRBJ2-1, is DVKVTQSSRYLVKRTGEKVFLECVQDMDHENMFWYRQDPGLGLRLIYFSYDVKMKEKGDIPEGYSVSREKKERFSLILESASTNQTSMYLCASSFGEQFFGPGTRLTVL.

This clonotype appeared a few times. CDR3 nucleotides: TGTGCCAGCAGCGTAGGGTTGGGACTAGCGAAGAGGGAGACCCAGTACTTC. Amino acid sequence: CASSVGLGLAKRETQYF. The chain has TRBV9 and TRBJ2-5, with 10 nucleotides matching TRBD2. This CDR3 is built from 17 residues. The V gene end was trimmed by 0 bases and the J gene end by 5 bases; junction bases not matched to a gene: 10. CDR1 is SGDLS and CDR2 is YYNGEE in the germline V gene.

Many counts were recorded for this clonotype. V gene TRBV10-3 combines with J gene TRBJ2-7, with 12 bases that match TRBD1. Germline values: CDR1 ENHRY, CDR2 SYGVKD. This CDR3 has 13 amino acids. CDR3 sequence reads: CSSRDRGPGEQYF. CDR3 DNA sequence: TGTAGTTCCCGGGACAGGGGGCCGGGGGAGCAGTACTTC.

The sample holds a few counts of this clonotype. The chain's CDR3 is CASSQQGTGGYTF. The DNA of the CDR3 is TGTGCCAGCAGTCAACAGGGGACCGGGGGCTACACCTTC. The chain joins TRBV7-2 to TRBJ1-2; 7 bases line up with TRBD1. V was pared by 6 bases and J by 8 bases, with 9 bases of the junction left unmatched. This CDR3 has 13 residues. The germline CDR1 and CDR2 sequences are SGHTA and FQGNSA.

This clonotype was seen ten or more times. The chain carries TRBV4-2 and TRBJ2-3; D gene unclear. The CDR3 consists of 13 residues. CDR1 is LGHNA, CDR2 YNFKEQ, per germline. V dropped 1 base and J dropped 1 base, with 3 bases sitting between them. The CDR3 spells CASSQVGTDTQYF. In DNA form, the CDR3 reads TGTGCCAGCAGCCAAGTAGGCACAGATACGCAGTATTTT.

This clonotype showed up just a few times. The V and J genes are TRBV4-1 and TRBJ1-2; D is ambiguous. Per germline, CDR1 MGHRA and CDR2 YSYEKL. This CDR3 region has 18 residues. V lost 0 bases, J lost 4 bases, and 21 bases lay in between. The CDR3 bases are TGCGCCAGCAGCCAAGAACCGGAGATCCTGGCCAACAGCTATGGCTACACCTTC. Its translation: CASSQEPEILANSYGYTF.

This clonotype came up a few times. V is TRBV9 and J is TRBJ1-1, with D maybe TRBD1 (5 bases). Germline V lookup: CDR1 SGDLS, CDR2 YYNGEE. This CDR3 has 15 amino acids. The V end lost 4 bases, the J end lost 4 bases, and 17 bases lay between the germline ends. CDR3 sequence reads: CASSKDGGRGTEAFF. The DNA for the CDR3 is TGTGCCAGCAGCAAAGACGGGGGAAGGGGCACTGAAGCTTTCTTT. Complete variable domain (other parts from reference TRBV9 and TRBJ1-1): DSGVTQTPKHLITATGQRVTLRCSPRSGDLSVYWYQQSLDQGLQFLIQYYNGEERAKGNILERFSAQQFPDLHSELNLSSLELGDSALYFCASSKDGGRGTEAFFGQGTRLTVV.

This clonotype was recorded at least ten times. The chain carries TRBV6-5 and TRBJ2-2, with no clear D. The CDR3 sequence is 15 residues long. Germline CDR1 reads MNHEY; CDR2 reads SVGAGI. V gave up 3 bases and J gave up 3 bases, with 11 bases separating them. In DNA, the CDR3 is TGTGCCAGCAGTTATTCGACGGGTTACACCGGGGAGCTGTTTTTT. This translates into CASSYSTGYTGELFF.

The gene calls are TRBV11-2 and TRBJ1-1; D uncertain. CDR3 length: 13 amino acids. V lost 3 bases and J lost 2, with 7 bases in between. CDR1 SGHAT and CDR2 FQNNGV come from the germline V gene. The CDR3 sequence: CASSLNQNTEAFF. Written as DNA, the CDR3 is TGTGCCAGCAGCTTGAATCAAAACACTGAAGCTTTCTTT.

V usage is TRBV6-6 and J usage is TRBJ2-2, with unresolved D. The CDR3 is made up of 14 amino acids. The V end lost 7 bases, the J end lost 1 base, and 10 bases lay between the germline ends. Germline V lookup: CDR1 MNHNY, CDR2 SVGAGI (reference sequence). The CDR3 sequence: CASMGSQNTGELFF. In DNA, the CDR3 is TGTGCCAGCATGGGCAGTCAGAACACCGGGGAGCTGTTTTTT.

This clonotype has a handful of counts. The chain joins TRBV11-2 to TRBJ1-1, with D possibly matching TRBD1 (6 bases). CDR1 SGHAT and CDR2 FQNNGV come from the germline V gene. Between the trimmed V and J ends, which lost 5 bases and 9 bases, there was a span of 16 bases. The CDR3 totals 13 residues. The DNA of the CDR3 is TGTGCCAGCAGCCCCCGATACAGGGCGAAAGCTTTCTTT. Residues: CASSPRYRAKAFF. Supplemented by reference TRBV11-2 and TRBJ1-1, the full variable domain reads EAGVAQSPRYKIIEKRQSVAFWCNPISGHATLYWYQQILGQGPKLLIQFQNNGVVDDSQLPKDRFSAERLKGVDSTLKIQPAKLEDSAVYLCASSPRYRAKAFFGQGTRLTVV.

This clonotype was picked up many times. The CDR3 protein is CSVTEQGGVAGELFF. The CDR3, as DNA: TGCAGCGTCACGGAGCAGGGGGGGGTGGCCGGGGAGCTGTTTTTT. The chain links TRBV29-1 to TRBJ2-2; TRBD1 or TRBD2 may be the D gene (7 bases each). V was cut by 6 bases and J by 6 bases, with 20 bases left in between. The CDR3 runs 15 residues. CDR1 and CDR2 (germline): SQVTM, ANQGSEA.

This clonotype appeared many times. The chain joins TRBV7-2 to TRBJ2-4; D is unresolved. From germline, CDR1 is SGHTA and CDR2 FQGNSA. Trimming cost V 2 bases and J 0 bases, with 11 bases left between them. The CDR3 consists of 16 residues. Written as DNA, the CDR3 is TGTGCCAGCAGCTTAATCGGGCAGGTAGCCAAAAACATTCAGTACTTC. Translation gives CASSLIGQVAKNIQYF.

This clonotype was counted at least ten times. V and J are TRBV5-1 and TRBJ2-7; D tentatively fits TRBD1 or TRBD2 (5 bases each). CDR3 size: 15 residues. CDR1 is SGHRS and CDR2 is YFSETQ in the germline V gene. V was cut by 4 bases and J by 4 bases, with 18 bases left in between. Here the CDR3 DNA reads TGCGCCAGCAGCCCCGGGGCAGATTTGGCGTACGAGCAGTACGTC. This codes for CASSPGADLAYEQYV.

The rearrangement joins TRBV9 to TRBJ1-1; no clear D. This CDR3 is built from 15 residues. Germline values: CDR1 SGDLS, CDR2 YYNGEE. The ends were cut back, 0 bases at V and 3 bases at J, with 12 bases in the middle. CDR3 region: CASSVGSWGYTEAFF. Written as DNA, the CDR3 is TGTGCCAGCAGCGTAGGCTCTTGGGGTTACACTGAAGCTTTCTTT.

This clonotype was seen a handful of times. This chain uses TRBV7-9 with TRBJ1-6; unclear D gene. Germline assignment: CDR1 SEHNR and CDR2 FQNEAQ (reference sequence). This CDR3 has 16 amino acids. V lost 1 base and J lost 3, with 10 bases in between. CDR3 in amino acids: CASSLGTVLYNSPLHF. The CDR3 coding sequence is TGTGCCAGCAGCTTAGGCACGGTGCTCTATAATTCACCCCTCCACTTT.

This clonotype was observed a handful of times. This rearrangement joins TRBV7-2 to TRBJ2-3, with a weak D call TRBD2 (7 bases). The CDR3 has 16 residues. Germline assignment: CDR1 SGHTA and CDR2 FQGNSA. V shed 0 bases and J shed 6 bases, with 16 bases lying between them. The chain's CDR3 is CASSLAVAGAGDTQYF. CDR3 nucleotide sequence: TGTGCCAGCAGCTTAGCGGTCGCGGGGGCGGGGGATACGCAGTATTTT.